These 14 T cell receptor beta chains came from one sample sequenced in a study of beta chain features in type 1 diabetes (dated by TCRdb to the late 2010s). Library construction relied on the immunoSEQ multiplex PCR assay. The entire isolated RNA was reverse transcribed using the High Capacity cDNA Reverse Transcription Kit, and thus expressed TCRB transcripts were sequenced. TCRdb provides this immuneACCESS table in a form limited to in-frame rearrangements. Some clones are lacking; in checked studies, under half of them reflect an unresolved V gene, and why the rest are absent is not known. The sample table holds fewer than 45,000 clones, of which roughly 64% were seen once. The ten biggest clones cover 2% to 2.5% of the sample. Material: Tregs from blood. According to the study, the label for this sample's cell subset or site signals: regulatory CD4+ T cells. The receptors here all came from a woman aged 25 to 39 in good health.

The rearrangement links TRBV4-3 to TRBJ2-3; 10 bases align to TRBD2. CDR3 length: 17 residues. With 3 bases clipped from V and 4 bases from J, the junction kept 10 bases outside the gene matches. Germline V lookup: CDR1 LGHNA, CDR2 YSLEER. CDR3 sequence reads: CASSHLPLAGDSDTQYF. CDR3 DNA sequence: TGCGCCAGCAGCCACTTACCCCTAGCGGGGGACTCAGATACGCAGTATTTT.

The rearrangement joins TRBV30 to TRBJ2-5; D possibly corresponds to TRBD1 (6 bases). Germline values: CDR1 GTSNPN, CDR2 SVGIG (reference sequence). V lost 3 bases to trimming and J lost 7 bases, with 27 bases between them. The CDR3 has 17 residues. CDR3 sequence reads: CAWSEEGPYRAGGTQYF. CDR3 nucleotide sequence: TGTGCCTGGAGCGAAGAAGGGCCCTACAGGGCTGGGGGGACCCAGTACTTC.

This chain connects TRBV6-4 to TRBJ1-1; no firm D call. Germline CDR1 reads MRHNA; CDR2 reads SNTAGT. This CDR3 has 13 amino acids. V was clipped by 3 bases and J by 0 bases, with 5 bases between them. The CDR3 DNA sequence: TGTGCCAGCAGTGATTGGCTGAACACTGAAGCTTTCTTT. Its protein is CASSDWLNTEAFF.

The J gene is TRBJ2-6, the V gene TRBV11-3, with 9 bases identical to TRBD1. The V gene's germline CDR1 is SGHNT and CDR2 YENEEA. The CDR3 sequence is 17 residues long. V was pared by 3 bases and J by 4 bases, with 7 bases of the junction left unmatched. CDR3 nucleotides: TGTGCCAGCAGCTTTGGACAGGGGTACTCCGGGGCCAACGTCCTGACTTTC. Protein: CASSFGQGYSGANVLTF.

The V and J genes are TRBV29-1 and TRBJ2-7; 9 nucleotides line up with TRBD2. The CDR3 extends over 14 amino acids. Germline lookup yields CDR1 SQVTM and CDR2 ANQGSEA. The V and J ends lost 6 bases and 2 bases, in that order; junction bases with no gene match: 8. CDR3 region: CSVMGLATAYEQYF. DNA for the CDR3: TGCAGCGTAATGGGACTAGCTACGGCCTACGAGCAGTACTTC.

The CDR3 loop reads CASSLPWTGSEDGYTF. Here the CDR3 DNA reads TGTGCCAGCAGTCTCCCTTGGACAGGGTCCGAGGATGGCTACACCTTC. The rearrangement uses TRBV28 and TRBJ1-2, with TRBD1 matching over 8 bases. The V gene end was trimmed by 5 bases and the J gene end by 6 bases; junction bases not matched to a gene: 14. CDR1 is MDHEN, CDR2 SYDVKM, per germline. The CDR3 extends over 16 amino acids.

The chain recombines TRBV28 with TRBJ2-4, with 8 bases fitting TRBD1. The CDR3 consists of 15 residues. In germline, CDR1 is MDHEN, CDR2 SYDVKM. With V trimmed by 5 bases and J by 6 bases, 9 bases remained unmatched. In nucleotides, the CDR3 is TGTGCCAGCAGTGTCAGGGGGCCGATGACAAACATTCAGTACTTC. Translating it yields CASSVRGPMTNIQYF.

The V and J genes are TRBV5-1 and TRBJ1-1; D ambiguous. Germline CDR1 and CDR2: SGHRS and YFSETQ. The CDR3 loop spans 13 amino acids. The V end was cut by 4 bases, the J end by 0 bases, with 7 bases between. CDR3 region: CASSPIVNTEAFF. CDR3 coding DNA: TGCGCCAGCAGCCCTATCGTGAACACTGAAGCTTTCTTT.

The V and J genes are TRBV28 and TRBJ1-2; 8 bases are a match to TRBD1. The CDR3 has 16 amino acids. Germline V gene data show CDR1 as MDHEN and CDR2 as SYDVKM. Germline trimming cut 6 bases from V and 2 bases from J; bases unmatched to any gene: 11. The CDR3 is CASREDRAPLNYGYTF. The CDR3 bases are TGTGCCAGCAGGGAGGACAGGGCCCCGTTAAACTATGGCTACACCTTC.

The chain recombines TRBV2 with TRBJ2-1, with D possibly TRBD2 on 7 matching bases. Germline values: CDR1 SNHLY, CDR2 FYNNEI. The ends were cut back, 3 bases at V and 6 bases at J, with 12 bases in the middle. This CDR3 has 14 amino acids. The CDR3 sequence is CASSDPRGANEQFF. The CDR3 nucleotides read TGTGCCAGCAGTGACCCCCGGGGGGCCAATGAGCAGTTCTTC.

In its sample, this clone was seen once. The V and J genes are TRBV29-1 and TRBJ1-5, with unresolved D. The ends were cut back, 3 bases at V and 0 bases at J, with 9 bases in the middle. The germline V gene encodes CDR1 SQVTM and CDR2 ANQGSEA. The CDR3 runs 14 residues. The CDR3 nucleotides read TGCAGCGTTGACGGGAAGATTAGCAATCAGCCCCAGCATTTT. Translating it yields CSVDGKISNQPQHF. Full variable domain (rest looked up from reference TRBV29-1 and TRBJ1-5): SAVISQKPSRDICQRGTSLTIQCQVDSQVTMMFWYRQQPGQSLTLIATANQGSEATYESGFVIDKFPISRPNLTFSTLTVSNMSPEDSSIYLCSVDGKISNQPQHFGDGTRLSIL.

This clone was picked up a small number of times. V gene TRBV19 combines with J gene TRBJ2-1; 9 bases match TRBD2. With V trimmed by 1 base and J by 1 base, 2 bases remained unmatched. Germline CDR1 LNHDA, CDR2 SQIVND (reference sequence). This CDR3 contains 16 residues. CDR3 bases: TGTGCCAGTAGTATAGTAGCGGGAGTATCCTACAATGAGCAGTTCTTC. Encoded protein: CASSIVAGVSYNEQFF.

The chain has TRBV5-1 and TRBJ2-4, with D possibly TRBD1 on 6 matching bases. The CDR3 has 15 residues. Looked up from germline, CDR1 is SGHRS and CDR2 is YFSETQ. V gave up 5 bases and J gave up 4 bases, with 16 bases separating them. CDR3 region: CASSQTGIGKNIQYF. CDR3 sequence (DNA): TGCGCCAGCAGTCAAACAGGGATAGGGAAAAACATTCAGTACTTC.

The chain joins TRBV29-1 to TRBJ2-7; 11 bases align to TRBD1. V gave up 3 bases and J gave up 7 bases; unmatched junction bases: 5. Germline V gene data show CDR1 as SQVTM and CDR2 as ANQGSEA. This CDR3 comprises 13 residues. The CDR3, as DNA: TGCAGCGTTGACGGACAGGGGGCGAGGGAGCAGTACTTC. This encodes CSVDGQGAREQYF.